The 3 T cell receptor beta chains listed next were all sequenced from one sample in a study of T cells after yellow fever vaccination. TCRdb reprocessed the 5' RACE reads with MiXCR, giving one entry per CDR3 protein. The sample consists of around 310,000 distinct CDR3 sequences, 7.5% to 9% of them appearing once. Sample: PBMCs, taken on the day of the first yellow fever vaccination. The source is a man aged 18 to 30 who received the YFV17D yellow fever vaccine.

This clonotype was found many times. The chain combines TRBV12-3 or TRBV12-4 with TRBJ2-7; TRBD2 is a possible D gene (5 bases). The CDR3 sequence is 13 residues long. V shed 10 bases and J shed 5 bases, with 18 bases lying between them. The CDR3 coding sequence is TGTGCCATCTCAAGGACTTCGAAAAACGAGCAGTACTTC. Protein product: CAISRTSKNEQYF.

The J gene is TRBJ2-5, the V gene TRBV20-1, with 9 positions matching TRBD2. Germline V CDR1 and CDR2: DFQATT, SNEGSKA (reference sequence). V was pared by 1 base and J by 4 bases, with 13 bases of the junction left unmatched. The CDR3 spans 17 residues. The DNA for the CDR3 is TGCAGTGCTAGAGGTCAGGGACTAGCAGGTACAGGAGAGACCCAGTACTTC. This gives the protein CSARGQGLAGTGETQYF.

This sequence joins TRBV11-2 and TRBJ2-1, with D possibly called TRBD1 or TRBD2 (5 bases each). The CDR3 contains 14 residues. V lost 8 bases and J 4 bases, leaving 15 bases between the germline ends. The germline V gene has CDR1 SGHAT and CDR2 FQNNGV. CDR3 sequence: CASRAVGVYNEQFF. CDR3 DNA: TGTGCCAGCCGAGCCGTGGGGGTGTACAATGAGCAGTTCTTC.